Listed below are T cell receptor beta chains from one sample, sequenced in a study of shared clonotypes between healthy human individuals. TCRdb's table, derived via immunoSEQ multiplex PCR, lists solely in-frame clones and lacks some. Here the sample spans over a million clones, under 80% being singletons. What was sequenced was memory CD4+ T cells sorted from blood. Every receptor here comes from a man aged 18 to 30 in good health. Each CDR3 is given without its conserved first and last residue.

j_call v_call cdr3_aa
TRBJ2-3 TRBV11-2 ASSSPWSDTQY
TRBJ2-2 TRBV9 ASSLRLAGGLNTGELF
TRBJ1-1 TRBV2 ASSADRGMNTEAF
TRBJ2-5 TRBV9 ASSVGGGPFSGTQY
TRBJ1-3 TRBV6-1 ASSGRGEGNTIY
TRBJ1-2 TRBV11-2 ASSLGHYGYT
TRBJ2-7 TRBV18 ASSHGTGYEQY
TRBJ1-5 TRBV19 ASSTLLGGNQPQH
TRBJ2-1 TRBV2 ASSPRGEARGEQF
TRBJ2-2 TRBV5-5 ASSLESGQNTGELF
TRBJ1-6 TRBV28 ASRTPNSPLH
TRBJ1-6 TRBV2 ASSSRTYVSYNSPLH
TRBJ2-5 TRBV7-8 ASSLERVRETQY
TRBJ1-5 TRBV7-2 ASSLGLTGAGQPQH
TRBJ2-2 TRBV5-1 ASSLDGSNTGELF
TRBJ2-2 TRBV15 ATSRDTIRHTNTGELF
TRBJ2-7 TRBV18 ASSPEGPYEQY
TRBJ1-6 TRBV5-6 ASSWTAAKNSPLH
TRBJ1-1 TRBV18 ASSPAGNTEAF
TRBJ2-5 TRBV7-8 ASRIAGGRVQETQY
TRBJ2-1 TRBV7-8 ASNRGSSAQGGEQF
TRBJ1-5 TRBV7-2 ASSLARTPNGNQPQH
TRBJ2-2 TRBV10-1 ASRDREAGELF
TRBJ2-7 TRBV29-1 SVAITLEVLGEQY
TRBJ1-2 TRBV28 ASSSPQGHYGYT
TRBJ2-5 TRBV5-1 ASSLGTGTQETQY
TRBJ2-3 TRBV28 ASSLPSTDTQY
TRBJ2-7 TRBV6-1 ASSETSGGRYEQY
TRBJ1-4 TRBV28 ASSFGQRSKLF